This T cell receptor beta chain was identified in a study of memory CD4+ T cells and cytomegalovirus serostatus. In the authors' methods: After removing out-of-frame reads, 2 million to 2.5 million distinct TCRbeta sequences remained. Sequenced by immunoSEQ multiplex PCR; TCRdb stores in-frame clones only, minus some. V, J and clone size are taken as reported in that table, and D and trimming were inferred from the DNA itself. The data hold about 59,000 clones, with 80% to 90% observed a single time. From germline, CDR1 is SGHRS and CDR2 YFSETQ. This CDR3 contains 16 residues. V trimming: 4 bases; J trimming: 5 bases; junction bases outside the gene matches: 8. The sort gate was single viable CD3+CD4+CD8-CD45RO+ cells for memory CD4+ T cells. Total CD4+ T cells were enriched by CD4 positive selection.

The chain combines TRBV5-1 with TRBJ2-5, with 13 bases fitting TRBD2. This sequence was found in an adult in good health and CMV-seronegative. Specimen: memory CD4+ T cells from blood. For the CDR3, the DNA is TGCGCCAGCAGCGTGGGGACTAGCGGGAAGGCGGAGACCCAGTACTTC. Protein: CASSVGTSGKAETQYF.